This is a list of T cell receptor beta chains from one sample in a study of T-cell memory formation after mild COVID-19. TCRdb reanalysed the 5' RACE reads using MiXCR and keeps one entry per CDR3 protein. Of roughly 150,000 distinct CDR3 sequences in the sample, roughly 15% are singletons; the top ten hold 13% to 15%. What was sequenced was PBMCs or a T cell subset sorted from them (not recorded which). These receptors came from an adult woman who had mild COVID-19 (a few samples of this study predate the infection). Cell type and time point are not known. Both conserved end residues are part of each CDR3. The D gene is left open where the match is weak. The size field is filled for only some rows; it gives once, few, many or a size class.

V	J	D	size	CDR3	DNA
TRBV9	TRBJ2-5	TRBD2	-	CASSAGTSKWETQYF	TGTGCCAGCAGCGCCGGGACTAGCAAGTGGGAGACCCAGTACTTC
TRBV11-2	TRBJ2-1	-	-	CASSTNRRIEQFF	TGTGCCAGCAGCACTAACAGGAGAATCGAGCAGTTCTTC
TRBV6-1	TRBJ2-1	-	-	CASSALGTSYNEQFF	TGTGCCAGCAGTGCCCTAGGAACCTCCTACAATGAGCAGTTCTTC
TRBV12-3/TRBV12-4	TRBJ2-7	-	few	CASSQRASGEQYF	TGTGCCAGCAGTCAGAGGGCCAGTGGCGAGCAGTACTTC
TRBV6-5	TRBJ2-2	-	-	CASSYSNTGELFF	TGTGCCAGCAGTTACTCGAACACCGGGGAGCTGTTTTTT
TRBV29-1	TRBJ2-1	TRBD2	many	CSVKSGTSVVEQFF	TGCAGCGTTAAATCCGGGACTAGCGTCGTTGAGCAGTTCTTC
TRBV4-1	TRBJ1-1	-	few	CASSQDRTVNTEAFF	TGCGCCAGCAGCCAAGATCGGACGGTAAACACTGAAGCTTTCTTT
TRBV12-3/TRBV12-4	TRBJ2-1	-	-	CASSLSAGHAFFNEQFF	TGTGCCAGCAGTTTGTCAGCGGGACACGCCTTTTTCAATGAGCAGTTCTTC
TRBV24-1	TRBJ2-1	-	few	CATSDYEPGGFHEQFF	TGTGCCACCAGTGATTACGAGCCTGGAGGATTCCATGAGCAGTTCTTC
TRBV12-3/TRBV12-4	TRBJ1-5	TRBD1	few	CASSSGDSSSNQPQHF	TGTGCCAGCAGTAGCGGGGACAGTTCCTCGAATCAGCCCCAGCATTTT
TRBV5-1	TRBJ2-2	TRBD2	few	CASSLTSGSSAATGELFF	TGCGCCAGCAGCTTGACTAGCGGGAGCTCCGCGGCCACCGGGGAGCTGTTTTTT
TRBV24-1	TRBJ2-3	TRBD1	-	CATSDFDRVGPDTQYF	TGTGCCACCAGTGATTTTGACAGGGTAGGACCAGATACGCAGTATTTT
TRBV14	TRBJ1-2	TRBD1	-	CASSQRQGSPWYGYTF	TGTGCCAGCAGCCAGAGACAGGGTTCCCCTTGGTATGGCTACACCTTC
TRBV12-3/TRBV12-4	TRBJ1-3	-	-	CASTLWAGDTIYF	TGTGCCAGCACCTTATGGGCCGGCGACACCATATATTTT
TRBV11-2	TRBJ2-3	TRBD2	few	CASSIAGYSTDTQYF	TGTGCCAGCAGTATAGCGGGATATAGCACAGATACGCAGTATTTT